These 18 T cell receptor beta chains were sequenced from one sample in a study of cytomegalovirus exposure and HLA in healthy donors. Both 60 Vbeta primers and 13 Jbeta primers went into the PCR. The assay was immunoSEQ multiplex PCR, and TCRdb's table has in-frame clones only and misses some. The sample has about 130,000 clones, approximately 70% seen once. What was sequenced was PBMCs. Receptors were obtained from an older woman in good health and CMV-seropositive.

This clone was picked up one time. The DNA of the CDR3 is TGTGCCAGCAGCTTCGGGGATAACTATGGCTACACCTTC. Its protein is CASSFGDNYGYTF. The genes are TRBV9 and TRBJ1-2; D ambiguous. The CDR3 is 13 amino acids. Germline CDR1 SGDLS, CDR2 YYNGEE. V lost 4 bases to trimming and J lost 1 base, with 8 bases between them.

The V call is TRBV6-1, the J call TRBJ2-5; 8 bases are shared with TRBD1. The tail of the sequence fits TRBJ2-7 better, so the J call may be wrong. Germline values: CDR1 MNHNS, CDR2 SASEGT. This CDR3 is 16 amino acids long. CDR3: CASSEFVTGGTYEQYF. The CDR3 nucleotides read TGTGCCAGCAGTGAGTTCGTAACAGGGGGGACCTACGAGCAGTACTTC.

The chain employs TRBV5-1 and TRBJ1-2, with 7 nucleotides matching TRBD1. Losses at the gene ends were 4 bases for V and 4 bases for J; bases not matched to a gene: 7. Germline-derived CDR1 and CDR2 are SGHRS and YFSETQ. The CDR3 runs 14 residues. CDR3: CASSREGQSYGYTF. CDR3 DNA: TGCGCCAGCAGCCGTGAGGGACAGTCCTATGGCTACACCTTC.

The genes are TRBV5-1 and TRBJ1-2, with D possibly matching TRBD1 (6 bases). Trimming stripped 7 bases from V and 1 base from J, with 11 bases between. CDR1 and CDR2 from the germline V gene are SGHRS and YFSETQ. The CDR3 totals 13 residues. The CDR3 loop reads CASGDMDNYGYTF. The CDR3 coding sequence is TGCGCCAGCGGGGACATGGATAACTATGGCTACACCTTC.

This chain links TRBV10-3 with TRBJ2-3, with 9 bases that match TRBD2. From germline, CDR1 is ENHRY and CDR2 SYGVKD. The CDR3 runs to 15 residues. Unmatched junction bases numbered 8, after V lost 8 bases and J lost 2 bases. The CDR3 reads CAIGGRGGDTDTQYF. The CDR3 DNA follows: TGTGCCATCGGTGGGCGGGGGGGGGACACAGATACGCAGTATTTT.

The V call is TRBV2, the J call TRBJ1-3; D gene uncertain. Germline values: CDR1 SNHLY, CDR2 FYNNEI. The length of the CDR3 is 14 residues. Trimming removed 4 bases from V and 3 bases from J, with 10 bases in between. The CDR3 here is CASSAQTGGNTIYF. CDR3 coding DNA: TGTGCCAGCAGTGCCCAAACTGGTGGAAACACCATATATTTT.

The chain carries TRBV13 and TRBJ2-5, with D hard to call. Trimming shortened V by 5 bases and J by 0 bases, and 7 bases separated the two germline ends. Germline V CDR1 and CDR2: PRHDT, FYEKMQ (reference sequence). The CDR3 sequence is 13 residues long. CDR3 DNA sequence: TGTGCCAGCAGCACAGATAACCAAGAGACCCAGTACTTC. Translated, it gives CASSTDNQETQYF.

V usage is TRBV7-9 and J usage is TRBJ1-3; TRBD1 is a possible D gene (5 bases). The germline V gene has CDR1 SEHNR and CDR2 FQNEAQ (reference sequence). The V end lost 7 bases, the J end lost 0 bases, and 13 bases lay between the germline ends. CDR3 size: 15 residues. The CDR3 spells CASTPVDTSGNTIYF. As DNA, the CDR3 is TGTGCCAGCACCCCAGTGGACACCTCTGGAAACACCATATATTTT.

The V call is TRBV2, the J call TRBJ2-1, with D perhaps matching TRBD1 (5 bases). V was shortened by 7 bases and J by 6 bases, with 13 bases between the two germline ends. CDR1 and CDR2 from the germline V gene are SNHLY and FYNNEI. The CDR3 runs to 13 residues. Here the CDR3 reads CASNWGGGNEQFF. The DNA for the CDR3 is TGTGCCAGCAATTGGGGCGGTGGCAATGAGCAGTTCTTC.

This clone appeared a few times. The rearrangement uses TRBV18 and TRBJ1-5; TRBD1 matches 7 bases. The V segment lost 5 bases and the J segment 2 bases; nucleotides outside the gene matches: 3. Germline lookup yields CDR1 KGHSH and CDR2 LQKENI. The CDR3 sequence is 14 residues long. The CDR3: CASSGTERNQPQHF. CDR3 DNA: TGTGCCAGCTCAGGGACAGAACGCAATCAGCCCCAGCATTTT.

This chain links TRBV5-5 with TRBJ2-7, with D perhaps TRBD2 (6 bases). CDR1 is SGHKS, CDR2 YYEKEE, per germline (reference sequence). V was trimmed by 3 bases and J by 5 bases, leaving 15 bases between them. The CDR3 runs to 14 residues. CDR3 sequence reads: CASSSTIWGDEQYF. In nucleotides, the CDR3 is TGTGCCAGCAGCTCCACTATTTGGGGGGACGAGCAGTACTTC.

This clone was picked up one time. V and J are TRBV10-1 and TRBJ2-7, with no clear D. Germline CDR1 is WNHNN and CDR2 is SYGVQD (reference sequence). The CDR3 totals 12 residues. V was clipped by 2 bases and J by 4 bases, with 6 bases between them. The CDR3 DNA sequence: TGCGCCAGCAGTGAGCCAGGTTACGAGCAGTACTTC. It translates to CASSEPGYEQYF.

The chain uses TRBV5-1 and TRBJ2-5, with D tentatively TRBD2 (6 bases). The CDR3 loop spans 12 amino acids. Deletions cut 2 bases from V and 4 bases from J, with 6 bases between. Germline lookup yields CDR1 SGHRS and CDR2 YFSETQ. The CDR3 sequence is CASSFGGETQYF. The CDR3 DNA sequence: TGCGCCAGCAGCTTCGGGGGAGAGACCCAGTACTTC.

The chain is built from TRBV5-4 and TRBJ2-1; D might be TRBD2 (6 bases). Germline CDR1 is SGHNT and CDR2 is YYREEE (reference sequence). Trimming took off 4 bases at V and 0 bases at J, with 11 bases between the two ends. There are 15 residues in the CDR3. The CDR3 loop is CASSRVGGSYNEQFF. The CDR3 region has the DNA TGTGCCAGCAGCCGGGTCGGGGGCTCCTACAATGAGCAGTTCTTC.

This chain connects TRBV2 to TRBJ2-4; 11 bases match TRBD1. This CDR3 spans 17 amino acids. V was pared by 6 bases and J by 2 bases, with 9 bases of the junction left unmatched. The germline V gene encodes CDR1 SNHLY and CDR2 FYNNEI. The CDR3 loop reads CASSHLRTGGTKNIQYF. The CDR3 coding sequence is TGTGCCAGCAGCCACCTTCGGACAGGGGGCACCAAAAACATTCAGTACTTC.

This clone has only a few counts. The chain has TRBV19 and TRBJ2-1, with 8 nucleotides matching TRBD2. Trimming cost V 5 bases and J 3 bases; bases outside gene matches: 9. CDR1 is LNHDA and CDR2 is SQIVND in the germline V gene (reference sequence). This CDR3 region has 16 residues. CDR3 region: CASSSLGGAYYNEQFF. The CDR3 region has the DNA TGTGCCAGTAGTTCTCTCGGGGGGGCTTACTACAATGAGCAGTTCTTC.

The chain uses TRBV4-2 and TRBJ1-5; D is unclear. Germline V gives CDR1 LGHNA, CDR2 YNFKEQ. Trimming stripped 1 base from V and 3 bases from J, with 10 bases between. The CDR3 consists of 15 residues. CDR3 sequence reads: CASSQGQDFNQPQHF. DNA for the CDR3: TGTGCCAGCAGCCAAGGGCAGGATTTCAATCAGCCCCAGCATTTT.

In regard to this clone: This is likely a read error, given that the CDR3 carries no conserved phenylalanine or tryptophan at its end. The chain is built from TRBV10-3 and TRBJ2-7; tentative D call: TRBD2 (5 bases). Germline CDR1 reads ENHRY; CDR2 reads SYGVKD. V lost 10 bases to trimming and J lost 3 bases, with 22 bases between them. This CDR3 is 15 amino acids long. The CDR3 bases are TGTGCCACCGGCGAGGGCCAGCCAGGTGTCTACGAGCAGTACTCC. Its protein is CATGEGQPGVYEQYS.